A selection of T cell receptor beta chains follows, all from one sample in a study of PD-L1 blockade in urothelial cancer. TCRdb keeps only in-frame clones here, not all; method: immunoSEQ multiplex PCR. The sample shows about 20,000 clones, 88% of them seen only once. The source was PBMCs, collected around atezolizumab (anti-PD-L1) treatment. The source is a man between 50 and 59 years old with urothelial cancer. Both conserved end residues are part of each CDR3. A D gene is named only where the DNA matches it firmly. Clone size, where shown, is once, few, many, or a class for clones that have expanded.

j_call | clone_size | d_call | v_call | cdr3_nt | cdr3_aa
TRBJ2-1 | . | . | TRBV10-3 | TGTGCCATCGGAAGAGGCCCCGGAGAGAACAATGAGCAGTTCTTC | CAIGRGPGENNEQFF
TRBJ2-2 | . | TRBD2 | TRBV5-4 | TGTGCCAGCAGGCCTTCTAGCGGGAGGACCCCGACCGGGGAGCTGTTTTTT | CASRPSSGRTPTGELFF
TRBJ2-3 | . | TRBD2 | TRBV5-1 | TGCGCCAGCAGCTTGGCGGGGGGGGGCGGCGCAGATACGCAGTATTTT | CASSLAGGGGADTQYF
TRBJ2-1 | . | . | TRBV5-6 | TGTGCCAGCAGCTTGTATGGTAGCTCCTACAATGAGCAGTTCTTC | CASSLYGSSYNEQFF
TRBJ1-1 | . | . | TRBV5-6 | TGTGCCAGCAGCCTAAAGACAGAAACTTATTTGAACACTGAAGCTTTCTTT | CASSLKTETYLNTEAFF
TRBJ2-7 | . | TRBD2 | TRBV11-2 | TGTGCCAGCAGCCCCCCGGGTGCGGGAGTTCTAACCTACGAGCAGTACTTC | CASSPPGAGVLTYEQYF
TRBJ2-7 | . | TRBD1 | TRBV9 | TGTGCCAGCACAAGGGGTGACAGGGTGCAAGACGAGCAGTACTTC | CASTRGDRVQDEQYF
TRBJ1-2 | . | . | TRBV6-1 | TGTGCCAGCACCGGGGGGAGTGGCTACACCTTC | CASTGGSGYTF
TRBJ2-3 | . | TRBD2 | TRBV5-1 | TGCGCCAGCAGCTTTAGTGCGGGGGGACTTAACACAGATACGCAGTATTTT | CASSFSAGGLNTDTQYF
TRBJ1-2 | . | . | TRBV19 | TGTGCCAGTACGGAGGGGCGCTCCCAAGGCTATGGCTACACCTTC | CASTEGRSQGYGYTF
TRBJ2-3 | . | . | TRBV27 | TGTGCCAGCAGTTTATGGAGCCCTAAAGCTACAGATACGCAGTATTTT | CASSLWSPKATDTQYF
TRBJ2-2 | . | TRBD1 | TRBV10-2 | TGCGCCAGCAGTGCCAAGGACAGGGTGAACACCGGGGAGCTGTTTTTT | CASSAKDRVNTGELFF
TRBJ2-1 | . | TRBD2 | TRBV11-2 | TGTGCCAGCAAGATTAGCGGGAGGGTCGGGGATGAGCAGTTCTTC | CASKISGRVGDEQFF
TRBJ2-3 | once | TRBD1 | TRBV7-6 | TGTGCCAGCAGCTACCGGGACAGGGCGACAGATACGCAGTATTTT | CASSYRDRATDTQYF
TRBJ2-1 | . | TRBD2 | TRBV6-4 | TGTGCCAGCAGTGAGGTAGCGGGACCTTACAATGAGCAGTTCTTC | CASSEVAGPYNEQFF
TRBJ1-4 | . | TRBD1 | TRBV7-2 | TGTGCCAGCAGCCAGGGGACAGGGACGCCTGGAAAACTGTTTTTT | CASSQGTGTPGKLFF
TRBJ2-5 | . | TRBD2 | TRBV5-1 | TGCGCCAGCAGCTCTTGGGGTGGACTAGCGGGGGCGACTTCGGGGACCCAGTACTTC | CASSSWGGLAGATSGTQYF
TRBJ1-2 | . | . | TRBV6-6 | TGTGCCAGCAGCCCTGCAGGTGGCTACACCTTC | CASSPAGGYTF
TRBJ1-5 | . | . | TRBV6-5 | TGTGCCAGCAACCCGGGAGGGTGGAGCAATCAGCCCCAGCATTTT | CASNPGGWSNQPQHF
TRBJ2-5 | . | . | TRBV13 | TGTGCCAGCAGCCCATCGGGACTCCCCTTTGGTGAGACCCAGTACTTC | CASSPSGLPFGETQYF
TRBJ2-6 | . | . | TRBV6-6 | TGTGCCAGCAGATTCCAGGGATCTGGGGCCAACGTCCTGACTTTC | CASRFQGSGANVLTF
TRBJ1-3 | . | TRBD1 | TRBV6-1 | TGTGCCAGCAGGGACAGGGTGTCTGGAAACACCATATATTTT | CASRDRVSGNTIYF
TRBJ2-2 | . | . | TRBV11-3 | TGTGCCAGCAGCTTTTCCAGAAACACCGGGGAGCTGTTTTTT | CASSFSRNTGELFF
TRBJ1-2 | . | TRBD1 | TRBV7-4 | TGTGCCAGCAACGCGCAGGGGGCTTTCTTCTGGGTTGGCTACACCTTC | CASNAQGAFFWVGYTF
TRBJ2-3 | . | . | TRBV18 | TGTGCCAGCTCACAACGGACAGATACGCAGTATTTT | CASSQRTDTQYF
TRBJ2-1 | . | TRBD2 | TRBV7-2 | TGTGCCAGCAGGACTACCGGGACTAGCGAGTACAATGAGCAGTTCTTC | CASRTTGTSEYNEQFF
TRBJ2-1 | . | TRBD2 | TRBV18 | TGTGCCAGCGGGCGTGGTAGCGGGGGGACATACAATGAGCAGTTCTTC | CASGRGSGGTYNEQFF
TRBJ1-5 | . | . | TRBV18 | TGTGCCAGCTCACGAGAACAGAACAGGAATCAGCCCCAGCATTTT | CASSREQNRNQPQHF
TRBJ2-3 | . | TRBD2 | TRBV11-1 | TGTGCCAGCAGCTTAGGGCGGGGGGGAACAGATACGCAGTATTTT | CASSLGRGGTDTQYF
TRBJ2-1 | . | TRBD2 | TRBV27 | TGTGCCAGCAGTCCTAGGGGACTAGCGTCAAATGAGCAGTTCTTC | CASSPRGLASNEQFF
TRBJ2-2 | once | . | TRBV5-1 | TGCGCCAGCAGCTTGGGAGGGGGAAACACCGGGGAGCTGTTTTTT | CASSLGGGNTGELFF
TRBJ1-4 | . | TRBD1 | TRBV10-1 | TGCGCCAGCAAAGGGGGCGACGGTGAAAAACTGTTTTTT | CASKGGDGEKLFF
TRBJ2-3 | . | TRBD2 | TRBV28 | TGTGCCAGCAGTTTTTTACTAGCGGGACTCTCAGAAGGGGCAGATACGCAGTATTTT | CASSFLLAGLSEGADTQYF
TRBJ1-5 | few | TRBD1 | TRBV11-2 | TGTGCCAGCAGTAAGGGACAGGGGGCAAGCAATCAGCCCCAGCATTTT | CASSKGQGASNQPQHF
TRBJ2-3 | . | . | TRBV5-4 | TGTGCCAGCAGCTTGTTAACAGATACGCAGTATTTT | CASSLLTDTQYF
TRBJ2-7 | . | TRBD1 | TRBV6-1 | TGTGCCAGCAGAGAACAGGGGGATAGGGAGCAGTACTTC | CASREQGDREQYF
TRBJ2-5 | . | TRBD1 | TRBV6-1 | TGTGCCAGCAGTGCCACTCGACAGGGGTCGGCCTCCGGCCAAGAGACCCAGTACTTC | CASSATRQGSASGQETQYF